This T cell receptor beta chain was obtained from a study of blood T cell repertoires in COVID-19. Study at large: Material from acute and convalescent COVID-19 was sourced from the United States, Italy and Spain.

TCRdb's table, derived via immunoSEQ multiplex PCR, lists solely in-frame clones and lacks some. Seen here are some 320,000 clones, 80% to 90% observed once, and the top ten hold 5.3%. The V end lost 7 bases, the J end lost 4 bases, and 8 bases lay between the germline ends. CDR3 length: 12 residues. From germline, CDR1 is SNHLY and CDR2 FYNNEI. Recovery meant two consecutive negative NP/OP PCR tests, professional clearance, or resolved symptoms. The J gene is TRBJ2-1, the V gene TRBV2; a possible D gene is TRBD1 (6 bases). The sequence was collected from a woman in her thirties who had recovered from COVID-19. Input material: PBMCs or T cells enriched from blood (not recorded which). The CDR3 reads CASKGGYNEQFF. The CDR3 DNA reads TGTGCCAGCAAAGGGGGTTACAATGAGCAGTTCTTC.